The rows below give T cell receptor beta chains drawn from one sample of a study of OX40 agonist ivuxolimab in advanced cancers. Repertoires were generated with immunoSEQ multiplex PCR, while TCRdb's copy carries only in-frame clones and drops some. The data show about 84,000 clones, roughly nine tenths seen once. The specimen was CD4+ or CD8+ T cells sorted from blood, collected in a trial of the OX40 agonist ivuxolimab. The receptors derive from an adult with an advanced solid tumor such as melanoma, head and neck, liver or kidney cancer. Each CDR3 is given with its conserved first and last residue. The order of the fields is D gene, J gene, V gene, CDR3 protein, CDR3 DNA. A D gene is named only where the DNA matches it firmly.

D gene: TRBD2; J gene: TRBJ2-1; V gene: TRBV4-1; CDR3 protein: CASSQAGGLVSTSGVVNEQFF; CDR3 DNA: TGCGCCAGCAGCCAAGCGGGGGGTTTGGTTTCAACTAGCGGGGTTGTCAATGAGCAGTTCTTC
D gene: .; J gene: TRBJ1-4; V gene: TRBV7-9; CDR3 protein: CASSLREFNEKLFF; CDR3 DNA: TGTGCCAGCAGCTTGAGGGAGTTTAATGAAAAACTGTTTTTT
D gene: TRBD2; J gene: TRBJ2-5; V gene: TRBV27; CDR3 protein: CASSPPGSAGGTQYF; CDR3 DNA: TGTGCCAGCAGTCCCCCCGGGTCCGCGGGGGGGACCCAGTACTTC
D gene: .; J gene: TRBJ2-1; V gene: TRBV2; CDR3 protein: CASTEVTAHEQFF; CDR3 DNA: TGTGCCAGCACGGAGGTAACGGCCCATGAGCAGTTCTTC
D gene: TRBD1; J gene: TRBJ2-7; V gene: TRBV27; CDR3 protein: CASSLSRTGDRYEQYF; CDR3 DNA: TGTGCCAGCAGTTTATCGAGGACAGGGGATAGGTACGAGCAGTACTTC
D gene: .; J gene: TRBJ2-7; V gene: TRBV30; CDR3 protein: CAWTLTGSGEQYF; CDR3 DNA: TGTGCCTGGACCTTAACTGGGTCCGGCGAGCAGTACTTC
D gene: TRBD1; J gene: TRBJ2-4; V gene: TRBV4-1; CDR3 protein: CASSQDRGDSLNIQYF; CDR3 DNA: TGCGCCAGCAGCCAAGATCGAGGGGACAGCCTAAACATTCAGTACTTC
D gene: TRBD2; J gene: TRBJ2-1; V gene: TRBV27; CDR3 protein: CASTPSGGSNEQFF; CDR3 DNA: TGTGCCAGCACCCCTAGCGGGGGTTCAAATGAGCAGTTCTTC
D gene: .; J gene: TRBJ2-2; V gene: TRBV10-3; CDR3 protein: CAISDRRSGELFF; CDR3 DNA: TGTGCCATCAGTGATCGGAGGTCCGGGGAGCTGTTTTTT
D gene: .; J gene: TRBJ2-5; V gene: TRBV19; CDR3 protein: CASSQRETQYF; CDR3 DNA: TGTGCCAGTAGCCAGCGGGAGACCCAGTACTTC
D gene: .; J gene: TRBJ1-1; V gene: TRBV7-2; CDR3 protein: CASSKHRPPAAAFF; CDR3 DNA: TGTGCCAGCAGCAAACATCGGCCTCCGGCTGCAGCTTTCTTT
D gene: TRBD1; J gene: TRBJ1-5; V gene: TRBV5-1; CDR3 protein: CASSPPLQGHDQPQHF; CDR3 DNA: TGCGCCAGCAGCCCTCCCCTACAGGGGCACGATCAGCCCCAGCATTTT
D gene: .; J gene: TRBJ1-1; V gene: TRBV5-6; CDR3 protein: CASSLTGRRTEAFF; CDR3 DNA: TGTGCCAGCAGCTTGACAGGGCGGCGGACTGAAGCTTTCTTT